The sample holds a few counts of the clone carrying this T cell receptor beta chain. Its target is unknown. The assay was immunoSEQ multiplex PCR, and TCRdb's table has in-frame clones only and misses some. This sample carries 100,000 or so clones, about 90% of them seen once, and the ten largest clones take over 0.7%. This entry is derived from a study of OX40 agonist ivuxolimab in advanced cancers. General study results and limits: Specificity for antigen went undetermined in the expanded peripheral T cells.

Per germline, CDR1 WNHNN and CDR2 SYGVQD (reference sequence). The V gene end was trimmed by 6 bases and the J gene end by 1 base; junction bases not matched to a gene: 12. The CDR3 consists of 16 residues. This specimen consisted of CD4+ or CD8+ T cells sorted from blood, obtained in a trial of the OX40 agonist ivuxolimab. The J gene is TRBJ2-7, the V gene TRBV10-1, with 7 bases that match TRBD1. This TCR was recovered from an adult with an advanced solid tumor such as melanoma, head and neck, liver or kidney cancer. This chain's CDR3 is CASRINGTASSYEQYF. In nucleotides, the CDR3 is TGCGCCAGCAGGATAAACGGGACAGCCTCTTCCTACGAGCAGTACTTC.